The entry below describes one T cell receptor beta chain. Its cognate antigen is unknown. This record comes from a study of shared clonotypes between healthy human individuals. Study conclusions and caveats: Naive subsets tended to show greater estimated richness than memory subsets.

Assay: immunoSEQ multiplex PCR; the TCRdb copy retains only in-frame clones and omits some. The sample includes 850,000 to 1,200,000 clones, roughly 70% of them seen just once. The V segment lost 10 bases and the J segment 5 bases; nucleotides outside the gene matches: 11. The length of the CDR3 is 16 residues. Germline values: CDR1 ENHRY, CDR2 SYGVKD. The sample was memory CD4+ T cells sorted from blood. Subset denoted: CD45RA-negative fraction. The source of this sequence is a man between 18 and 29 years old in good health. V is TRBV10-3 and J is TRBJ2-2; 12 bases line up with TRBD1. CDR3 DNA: TGTGCCACCAAAGGGACAGGGGGCTTCGGGACCGGGGAGCTGTTTTTT. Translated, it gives CATKGTGGFGTGELFF.